A selection of T cell receptor beta chains follows, all from one sample in a study of T cell repertoires in cytomegalovirus infection. TCRdb ran MiXCR on the reads and lists one entry per CDR3 protein. The sample lists around 94,000 distinct CDR3 sequences; approximately 16% were seen once. Sequencing used PBMCs. These receptors came from a human donor in good health (CMV status not recorded). Some clones in this sample may be carry-over from other donors' samples. Both conserved end residues are part of each CDR3. The D gene is left open where the match is weak. Some rows mark clone size as missing; the rest say once, few, many or name a class of expanded clone.

TRBD1,TRBV20-1,.,TRBJ1-5,TGCAGTGCGCAGGGGGGCCCCAATCAGCCCCAGCATTTT,CSAQGGPNQPQHF
.,TRBV7-8,many,TRBJ2-1,TGTGCCAGCAGCTTAGTGAGGAGGCCCCGCTTTGGGGATGAGCAGTTCTTC,CASSLVRRPRFGDEQFF
TRBD2,TRBV7-9,.,TRBJ2-5,TGTGCCAGCAGCCGCGAAGGCGGGGGTGAGACCCAGTACTTC,CASSREGGGETQYF
.,TRBV7-3,many,TRBJ1-1,TGTGCCAGCAGCTCTCAACCGGGACAAAGAGAAGCTTTCTTT,CASSSQPGQREAFF
.,TRBV19,.,TRBJ1-2,TGTGCCAGTACCCGGACATGGGGATCCTATGGCTACACCTTC,CASTRTWGSYGYTF
TRBD2,TRBV12-3/TRBV12-4,many,TRBJ2-4,TGTGCCAGCAGTTTAGGGGGACTAGCTGACATTCAGTACTTC,CASSLGGLADIQYF
.,TRBV2,many,TRBJ2-6,TGTGCCAGCAGTGAGGCGGCGGGGACCGGGGCCAACGTCCTGACTTTC,CASSEAAGTGANVLTF
TRBD1,TRBV6-2/TRBV6-3,.,TRBJ2-2,TGTGCCAGCAGCCGGACAGGGAACACCGGGGAGCTGTTTTTT,CASSRTGNTGELFF
TRBD2,TRBV7-2,many,TRBJ2-2,TGTGCCAGCAGCTTACAGCGGGGGGGCGACGGGGAGCTGTTTTTT,CASSLQRGGDGELFF
.,TRBV5-1,few,TRBJ2-5,TGCGCCAGCAGCTTTCGCCAGGGACGAGAGACCCAGTACTTC,CASSFRQGRETQYF
.,TRBV29-1,few,TRBJ2-7,TGCAGCGTCACAACGGACAGACGATACGAGCAGTACTTC,CSVTTDRRYEQYF
.,TRBV6-5,.,TRBJ2-7,TGTGCCAGCACCTCCGCTACCTACGAGCAGTACTTC,CASTSATYEQYF
.,TRBV15,.,TRBJ1-4,TGTGCCACCAGCAGAGATTACCAGTCTAATGAAAAACTGTTTTTT,CATSRDYQSNEKLFF
TRBD1,TRBV7-9,few,TRBJ2-1,TGTGCCAGCAGCTCGACAGGGTCCGGCAATGAGCAGTTCTTC,CASSSTGSGNEQFF
TRBD1,TRBV2,.,TRBJ2-7,TGTGCCAGCAGCCTTAGACAGGGAACCTACGAGCAGTACTTC,CASSLRQGTYEQYF
.,TRBV12-5,many,TRBJ1-1,TGTGCTAGTGGTTTGACCGGGGGCTGGATCACTGAAGCTTTCTTT,CASGLTGGWITEAFF
.,TRBV7-9,few,TRBJ1-6,TGTGCCAGCAGGAAGACCCAGGACAGTGAATATAATTCACCCCTCCACTTT,CASRKTQDSEYNSPLHF
.,TRBV12-3/TRBV12-4,few,TRBJ1-4,TGTGCCAGCAGCCCCAGCTCAACTAATGAAAAACTGTTTTTT,CASSPSSTNEKLFF
.,TRBV20-1,.,TRBJ1-2,TGCAGTGCTAGAGACCGGGGACATATCTATGGCTACACCTTC,CSARDRGHIYGYTF
.,TRBV7-9,.,TRBJ1-3,TGTGCCAGCAGCTTACAATCGGGGAGCTCTGGAAACACCATATATTTT,CASSLQSGSSGNTIYF
.,TRBV20-1,.,TRBJ2-7,TGCAGTGCTAGAGGCGGGGGTGGGACAGCGAATTCCTACGAGCAGTACTTC,CSARGGGGTANSYEQYF
.,TRBV7-2,many,TRBJ2-5,TGTGCCAGCACCCCCTTGGGACCGGGGCAAGAGACCCAGTACTTC,CASTPLGPGQETQYF
.,TRBV4-1,few,TRBJ1-6,TGCGCCAGCAGCCAAGGGGTTCTATTTAATTCACCCCTCCACTTT,CASSQGVLFNSPLHF
TRBD1,TRBV28,.,TRBJ2-7,TGTGCCAGCAGGCAAGGGGGCGAAGAGTACGAGCAGTACTTC,CASRQGGEEYEQYF
.,TRBV18,few,TRBJ2-1,TGTGCCAGCTCACCCTCGAAAAGCTCCTACAATGAGCAGTTCTTC,CASSPSKSSYNEQFF
.,TRBV10-3,few,TRBJ2-4,TGTGCCATCAGTGACGTTCGGGCCAAAAACATTCAGTACTTC,CAISDVRAKNIQYF
.,TRBV5-6,few,TRBJ1-1,TGTGCCAGCAGCCGCCCCATTAAGAACACTGAAGCTTTCTTT,CASSRPIKNTEAFF
.,TRBV20-1,few,TRBJ1-1,TGCAGTGCTAGAGATCCGGGGGGGTACACTGAAGCTTTCTTT,CSARDPGGYTEAFF
.,TRBV7-9,.,TRBJ2-1,TGTGCCAGCAGCTTCAGAGGGGACTACAATGAGCAGTTCTTC,CASSFRGDYNEQFF
TRBD1,TRBV10-3,.,TRBJ2-2,TGTGCCATCAGTCCCTCGGACAGGGCTAACGGGGAGCTGTTTTTT,CAISPSDRANGELFF
.,TRBV9,few,TRBJ1-6,TGTGCCAGCAGCGTAGAAGGCAATTCACCCCTCCACTTT,CASSVEGNSPLHF
.,TRBV7-2,many,TRBJ1-3,TGTGCCAGCAGCCTAACACCCGGCTCTGGAAACACCATATATTTT,CASSLTPGSGNTIYF
.,TRBV7-2,many,TRBJ2-1,TGTGCCAGCAGCTATGATAGGAGTGAGCAGTTCTTC,CASSYDRSEQFF
.,TRBV29-1,few,TRBJ2-4,TGCAGCGTGGGACTGGGTCTCGGAAACATTCAGTACTTC,CSVGLGLGNIQYF
.,TRBV12-3/TRBV12-4,many,TRBJ1-2,TGTGCCAGCAGTTCCGACAGGAACTATGGCTACACCTTC,CASSSDRNYGYTF
.,TRBV14,.,TRBJ1-4,TGTGCCAGCAGCCACGGAGTAAAACTGTTTTTT,CASSHGVKLFF
TRBD1,TRBV7-2,many,TRBJ1-1,TGTGCCAGCAGCTTAACATCCGGGACAGGGGCTTCCCTTGAAGCTTTCTTT,CASSLTSGTGASLEAFF
TRBD1,TRBV20-1,many,TRBJ2-3,TGCAGTGCGGGGAGACAGGGGGTTGTAACAGATACGCAGTATTTT,CSAGRQGVVTDTQYF
.,TRBV29-1,many,TRBJ2-7,TGCAGCGTTATAGGGATTGATTTCTACGAGCAGTACTTC,CSVIGIDFYEQYF
.,TRBV7-2,many,TRBJ2-3,TGTGCCAGCAGCCACTACGCGACTAGACGAGATACGCAGTATTTT,CASSHYATRRDTQYF
TRBD1,TRBV5-5,few,TRBJ2-7,TGTGCCAGCAGCTTTACCAGGGGGCGCGCCGACGAGCAGTACTTC,CASSFTRGRADEQYF